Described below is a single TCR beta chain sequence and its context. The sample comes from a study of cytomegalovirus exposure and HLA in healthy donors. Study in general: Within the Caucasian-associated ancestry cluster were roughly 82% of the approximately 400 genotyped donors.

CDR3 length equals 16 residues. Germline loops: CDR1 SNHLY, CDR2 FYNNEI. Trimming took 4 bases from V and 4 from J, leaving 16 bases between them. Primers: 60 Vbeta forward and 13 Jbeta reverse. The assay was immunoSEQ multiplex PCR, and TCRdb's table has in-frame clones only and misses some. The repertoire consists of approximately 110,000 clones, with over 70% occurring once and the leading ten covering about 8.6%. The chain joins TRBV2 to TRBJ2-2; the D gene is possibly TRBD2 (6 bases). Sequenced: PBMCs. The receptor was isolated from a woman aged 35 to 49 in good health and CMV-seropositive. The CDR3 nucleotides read TGTGCCAGCAGTGGCGGGGTAGCGGTACGCACCGGGGAGCTGTTTTTT. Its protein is CASSGGVAVRTGELFF. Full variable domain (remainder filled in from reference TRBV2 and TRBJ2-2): EPEVTQTPSHQVTQMGQEVILRCVPISNHLYFYWYRQILGQKVEFLVSFYNNEISEKSEIFDDQFSVERPDGSNFTLKIRSTKLEDSAMYFCASSGGVAVRTGELFFGEGSRLTVL.